Listed below are T cell receptor beta chains from one sample, sequenced in a study of beta chain features in type 1 diabetes. Clones were read by immunoSEQ multiplex PCR, and TCRdb kept only the in-frame ones, dropping some. Among 300,000 to 350,000 clones, 9.3% were seen once, and the ten largest hold 0.95% to 1.1%. Sequenced: central memory CD4+ T cells from blood. The receptors were gathered from a young man with type 1 diabetes. Each CDR3 is given with its conserved first and last residue. D genes are given only for firm matches. The size field is filled for only some rows; it gives once, few, many or a size class.

>TRBV5-6|few|TRBJ2-1|TRBD1
CASSLKGAPLGEQFF
TGTGCCAGCAGCTTGAAGGGGGCTCCCCTTGGGGAGCAGTTCTTC
>TRBV28|few|TRBJ2-7|-
CASSWTYEQYF
TGTGCCAGCAGTTGGACCTACGAGCAGTACTTC
>TRBV19|few|TRBJ2-2|-
CASSSRQGGLAGELFF
TGTGCCAGTAGCTCCCGACAGGGAGGCCTCGCCGGGGAGCTGTTTTTT
>TRBV2|few|TRBJ2-5|TRBD2
CASSERLAAHQETQYF
TGTGCCAGCAGTGAAAGGCTAGCGGCTCACCAAGAGACCCAGTACTTC
>TRBV19|-|TRBJ1-2|-
CASSILGKNYGYTF
TGTGCCAGTAGTATCTTAGGGAAGAACTATGGCTACACCTTC
>TRBV7-6|-|TRBJ2-2|-
CASRYMAGSNTGELFF
TGTGCCAGCAGATATATGGCAGGGAGTAACACCGGGGAGCTGTTTTTT
>TRBV5-4|-|TRBJ1-2|-
CASSLWSQMPDGYTF
TGTGCCAGCAGCTTGTGGTCACAGATGCCGGACGGCTACACCTTC
>TRBV4-1|-|TRBJ2-5|-
CASSRGARLETQYF
TGCGCCAGCAGCCGGGGGGCAAGATTGGAGACCCAGTACTTC
>TRBV29-1|-|TRBJ2-1|-
CSVGNAYNEQFF
TGCAGCGTTGGGAATGCCTACAATGAGCAGTTCTTC
>TRBV19|-|TRBJ2-2|-
CASSIESAANTGELFF
TGTGCCAGTAGTATAGAATCGGCGGCGAACACCGGGGAGCTGTTTTTT
>TRBV30|few|TRBJ1-5|-
CAWRDQGTQPQHF
TGTGCCTGGAGGGACCAGGGAACTCAGCCCCAGCATTTT
>TRBV19|many|TRBJ2-1|-
CASSIEGGAYNEQFF
TGTGCCAGTAGTATAGAAGGGGGGGCCTACAATGAGCAGTTCTTC
>TRBV29-1|-|TRBJ1-4|-
CSAPPVRVDEKLFF
TGCAGCGCACCCCCCGTTAGGGTCGATGAAAAACTGTTTTTT
>TRBV2|many|TRBJ2-2|-
CASTTERIVGELFF
TGTGCCAGCACTACGGAGCGGATCGTCGGGGAGCTGTTTTTT
>TRBV6-6|-|TRBJ2-5|TRBD1
CASSFRQGVKETQYF
TGTGCCAGCAGTTTCCGACAGGGGGTTAAAGAGACCCAGTACTTC
>TRBV4-3|-|TRBJ1-6|-
CASSQDLQQGYNSPLHF
TGCGCCAGCAGCCAAGATCTCCAACAGGGCTATAATTCACCCCTCCACTTT
>TRBV15|few|TRBJ1-1|-
CATSRGVNTEAFF
TGTGCCACCAGCAGAGGCGTGAACACTGAAGCTTTCTTT
>TRBV7-2|-|TRBJ2-5|TRBD2
CASSLGASGGQETQYF
TGTGCCAGCAGCTTAGGGGCTAGCGGGGGGCAAGAGACCCAGTACTTC
>TRBV4-2|-|TRBJ1-2|-
CASSQGLVAGTNYGYTF
TGTGCCAGCAGCCAAGGTTTGGTGGCGGGGACTAACTATGGCTACACCTTC
>TRBV7-2|many|TRBJ2-3|-
CASGGFTDTQYF
TGTGCCAGCGGGGGATTCACAGATACGCAGTATTTT
>TRBV7-8|few|TRBJ2-7|-
CASSWVGPPGSYEQYF
TGTGCCAGCAGCTGGGTGGGGCCGCCGGGCTCCTACGAGCAGTACTTC
>TRBV4-3|-|TRBJ1-2|-
CASSQESFGGYGYTF
TGCGCCAGCAGCCAAGAATCGTTTGGGGGTTATGGCTACACCTTC